The 15 T cell receptor beta chains presented below share a single source sample, sequenced in a study of CD8 T cells in ankylosing spondylitis (TCRdb year 2017). Receptors were amplified or captured by 5' RACE. TCRdb lists the instrument as Illumina HiSeq 2500. Through fastp at Q25 and MiXCR, TCRdb rebuilt clones from the public reads, retaining in-frame beta chains. Here each entry gathers all rows of one CDR3 protein and keeps the most common genes and DNA. In this sample the table shows tens of thousands of distinct CDR3 sequences, around 3.8% of which occur a single time. The ten largest clones add up to about 4% of the sample. Material for sequencing was blood, either unsorted or a sorted T cell fraction (not recorded which). All receptors derive from a female donor with ankylosing spondylitis or in good health (not recorded which).

This clonotype was found a few times. The chain recombines TRBV9 with TRBJ2-1; tentatively, D is TRBD2 (7 bases). Germline assignment: CDR1 SGDLS and CDR2 YYNGEE. The CDR3 sequence is 13 residues long. The germline V and J ends were trimmed by 4 bases and 12 bases, with 17 bases remaining between them. CDR3 loop: CASSSQAGARQFF. The CDR3 DNA reads TGTGCCAGCAGCTCCCAGGCGGGGGCGCGGCAGTTCTTC. Full variable domain (rest looked up from reference TRBV9 and TRBJ2-1): DSGVTQTPKHLITATGQRVTLRCSPRSGDLSVYWYQQSLDQGLQFLIQYYNGEERAKGNILERFSAQQFPDLHSELNLSSLELGDSALYFCASSSQAGARQFFGPGTRLTVL.

In this sample, this clonotype turned up many times. The chain combines TRBV9 with TRBJ2-3, with D hard to call. Trimming took 0 bases from V and 6 from J, leaving 8 bases between them. CDR1 is SGDLS and CDR2 is YYNGEE in the germline V gene. The CDR3 totals 13 residues. CDR3 sequence reads: CASSVEDSDTQYF. CDR3 coding DNA: TGTGCCAGCAGCGTAGAAGACTCGGATACGCAGTATTTT.

In its sample, this clonotype was seen many times. J is TRBJ2-5 and V is TRBV9, with TRBD1 matching 8 bases. Per the germline V gene, CDR1 is SGDLS and CDR2 is YYNGEE. The junction had 8 bases not matched to a gene; V was cut back by 4 bases and J by 3 bases. This CDR3 is built from 15 residues. The DNA of the CDR3 is TGTGCCAGCAGCTCAGCAGGGGGCTTGAAAGAGACCCAGTACTTC. Protein: CASSSAGGLKETQYF.

This clonotype was found a few times. This chain uses TRBV9 with TRBJ2-2, with a tentative D call TRBD2 (6 bases). Germline CDR1 is SGDLS and CDR2 is YYNGEE. V was shortened by 6 bases and J by 0 bases, with 9 bases between the two germline ends. This CDR3 has 14 residues. The CDR3 DNA sequence: TGTGCCAGCATTGGGGGGACGAACACCGGGGAGCTGTTTTTT. Translated, it gives CASIGGTNTGELFF.

This clonotype was detected ten times or more. V and J are TRBV9 and TRBJ2-7, with TRBD1 matching over 11 bases. The CDR3 is 14 amino acids. Germline V lookup: CDR1 SGDLS, CDR2 YYNGEE. Trimming took 4 bases from V and 2 from J; bases not matched to a gene: 2. CDR3 amino acids: CASSQGQGAYEQYF. CDR3 nucleotides: TGTGCCAGCAGCCAGGGACAGGGGGCCTACGAGCAGTACTTC.

This clonotype came up many times. This sequence joins TRBV9 and TRBJ2-7; 10 positions match TRBD2. The CDR3 runs to 14 residues. The germline V gene has CDR1 SGDLS and CDR2 YYNGEE. The trim removed 4 bases at V and 2 bases at J, leaving 3 bases unmatched. Written as DNA, the CDR3 is TGTGCCAGCAGCCCTAGCGGGGGAACCTACGAGCAGTACTTC. Encoded protein: CASSPSGGTYEQYF.

This clonotype was detected ten times or more. J is TRBJ2-2 and V is TRBV9, with 7 positions matching TRBD1. The CDR3 loop spans 15 amino acids. The germline V gene encodes CDR1 SGDLS and CDR2 YYNGEE. Trimming took 2 bases from V and 6 from J; bases not matched to a gene: 7. The CDR3 here is CASSVVVGTAGELFF. In nucleotides, the CDR3 is TGTGCCAGCAGCGTCGTAGTAGGGACAGCCGGGGAGCTGTTTTTT. Variable domain in full (rest from reference TRBV9 and TRBJ2-2): DSGVTQTPKHLITATGQRVTLRCSPRSGDLSVYWYQQSLDQGLQFLIQYYNGEERAKGNILERFSAQQFPDLHSELNLSSLELGDSALYFCASSVVVGTAGELFFGEGSRLTVL.

In its sample, this clonotype was seen many times. The rearrangement joins TRBV9 to TRBJ2-7, with D hard to call. Germline V gene sequence: CDR1 SGDLS, CDR2 YYNGEE. The CDR3 contains 15 residues. V dropped 4 bases and J dropped 0 bases, with 14 bases sitting between them. The CDR3 DNA reads TGTGCCAGCAGCCCCTCCATCACGAGCTCCTACGAGCAGTACTTC. This translates into CASSPSITSSYEQYF.

Many counts were recorded for this clonotype. The J gene is TRBJ2-1, the V gene TRBV9; D unclear. V lost 1 base, J lost 2 bases, and 7 bases lay in between. Germline V gives CDR1 SGDLS, CDR2 YYNGEE. The CDR3 consists of 14 residues. The CDR3: CASSVTDTYNEQFF. In DNA form, the CDR3 reads TGTGCCAGCAGCGTAACAGACACCTACAATGAGCAGTTCTTC.

Many counts were recorded for this clonotype. The rearrangement joins TRBV9 to TRBJ1-2; D is possibly TRBD1 (6 bases). CDR3 size: 17 residues. Germline CDR1 reads SGDLS; CDR2 reads YYNGEE. The germline V and J ends were trimmed by 3 bases and 1 base, with 19 bases remaining between them. DNA of the CDR3: TGTGCCAGCAGCGCAGACATGAGGGGGAGACGTAACTATGGCTACACCTTC. Translated: CASSADMRGRRNYGYTF.

There are many counts of this clonotype. V is TRBV9 and J is TRBJ1-3, with D hard to call. This CDR3 has 18 amino acids. Germline loops: CDR1 SGDLS, CDR2 YYNGEE. Trimming took off 0 bases at V and 1 base at J, with 17 bases between the two ends. In DNA form, the CDR3 reads TGTGCCAGCAGCGTAGCTACGGCAGGCTTCGGATCTGGAAACACCATATATTTT. As protein: CASSVATAGFGSGNTIYF.

This clonotype occurred many times. V gene TRBV9 combines with J gene TRBJ2-7; D call uncertain. There are 11 residues in the CDR3. The V gene lost 3 bases and the J gene lost 2 bases, with 3 bases spanning the gap. The germline gives CDR1 SGDLS, CDR2 YYNGEE. The CDR3 DNA is TGTGCCAGCAGCGAACCCTACGAGCAGTACTTC. Amino acid sequence: CASSEPYEQYF. The full variable domain, with the rest looked up from reference TRBV9 and TRBJ2-7, is DSGVTQTPKHLITATGQRVTLRCSPRSGDLSVYWYQQSLDQGLQFLIQYYNGEERAKGNILERFSAQQFPDLHSELNLSSLELGDSALYFCASSEPYEQYFGPGTRLTVT.

This clonotype occurred a few times. V and J are TRBV4-1 and TRBJ1-4; D unresolved. Germline values: CDR1 MGHRA, CDR2 YSYEKL. Trimming pared 1 base from V and 3 bases from J, leaving 12 bases between. The CDR3 is 16 amino acids. In nucleotides, the CDR3 is TGCGCCAGCAGCCAAGTAAAAACAGACCCTAATGAAAAACTGTTTTTT. Its translation: CASSQVKTDPNEKLFF.

This clonotype was detected ten times or more. V gene TRBV9 combines with J gene TRBJ2-2, with D possibly called TRBD1 or TRBD2 (6 bases each). Germline V lookup: CDR1 SGDLS, CDR2 YYNGEE. V was pared by 0 bases and J by 3 bases, with 24 bases between. The CDR3 is 20 amino acids. The CDR3 sequence: CASSVDRDGGGGLDTGELFF. CDR3 DNA: TGTGCCAGCAGCGTAGATAGGGACGGAGGAGGGGGATTGGACACCGGGGAGCTGTTTTTT.

This clonotype was seen at least ten times. Here the CDR3 DNA reads TGTGCCAGCAGCGTAGCTGGGGGGATCGGGGAGCTGTTTTTT. This gives the protein CASSVAGGIGELFF. The V call is TRBV9, the J call TRBJ2-2, with D possibly being TRBD2 (6 bases). CDR1 is SGDLS, CDR2 YYNGEE, per germline. V was cut by 0 bases and J by 7 bases, with 10 bases left in between. This CDR3 contains 14 residues.